This TCR beta chain was captured by sequencing in a study of cytomegalovirus exposure and HLA in healthy donors. The overall study: The roughly 100 million unique TCR beta sequences, from approximately 170 million T cells, were found by an earlier analysis.

Although they were nominally healthy when sampled, donors likely had unrecorded immune exposures. Researchers ran the PCR with 60 Vbeta and 13 Jbeta primers. Sequenced by immunoSEQ multiplex PCR; TCRdb stores in-frame clones only, minus some. This table has nearly 110,000 clones, around two thirds appearing once. What was sequenced was PBMCs. This clonotype was sampled from a woman aged 40 to 55 in good health and CMV-seropositive.

Written as DNA, the CDR3 is TGTGCCAGCAGCTTGAATGGTGGGCAAGATCAGCCCCAGCATTTT. This gives the protein CASSLNGGQDQPQHF. V and J are TRBV5-4 and TRBJ1-5; D remains ambiguous. Per germline, CDR1 SGHNT and CDR2 YYREEE (reference sequence). Trimming shortened V by 1 base and J by 5 bases, and 13 bases separated the two germline ends. This CDR3 contains 15 residues.